The 3 T cell receptor beta chains below come from one sample, sequenced in a study of cytomegalovirus exposure and HLA in healthy donors (dated by TCRdb to the late 2010s). The library was generated by the immunoSEQ multiplex PCR assay. For the multiplex PCR, a mixture combining 60 forward primers for TCR Vbeta segments and 13 reverse primers for TCR Jbeta segments was used. TCRdb's version of the immuneACCESS table is confined to in-frame rearrangements and falls short of the full clone set. An unresolved V gene accounts for under half of the shortfall where checked; the remainder is of unknown origin. The sample table holds about 110,000 clones, of which around 87% were seen once. The top ten clones comprise less than 2% of the sample. Source material: PBMCs. Receptor source: a man between 35 and 55 years old in good health and CMV-seronegative.

The chain joins TRBV5-1 to TRBJ1-2; 9 bases align to TRBD1. Looked up from germline, CDR1 is SGHRS and CDR2 is YFSETQ. The CDR3 spans 16 residues. V lost 0 bases, J lost 3 bases, and 6 bases stayed unmatched. CDR3 in amino acids: CASSLALGQGDYGYTF. CDR3 bases: TGCGCCAGCAGCTTGGCCCTGGGACAGGGAGACTATGGCTACACCTTC.

The V gene is TRBV5-1, the J gene TRBJ1-1; possible D gene TRBD1, 5 bases. With 7 bases removed from V and 0 bases from J, the gap between germline ends came to 22 bases. CDR1 SGHRS and CDR2 YFSETQ come from the germline V gene. The CDR3 extends over 17 amino acids. The CDR3 DNA follows: TGCGCCAGCGCCGCCGGGAGGACAACTGACATGAACACTGAAGCTTTCTTT. It codes for CASAAGRTTDMNTEAFF.

This rearrangement joins TRBV9 to TRBJ2-7, with 8 bases that match TRBD1. There are 15 residues in the CDR3. J lost 6 bases, V lost 5 bases, and 13 bases had no gene match. Germline CDR1 and CDR2: SGDLS and YYNGEE. In DNA form, the CDR3 reads TGTGCCAGCAGGGCTTTCGGACAGGGTCTAGTCGAGCAGTACTTC. This codes for CASRAFGQGLVEQYF.